This is a list of T cell receptor beta chains from one sample in a study of T cell responses to AZD1222 COVID-19 vaccine. The protocol was immunoSEQ multiplex PCR, while the TCRdb copy is restricted to in-frame clones and leaves out a portion. This table holds around 160,000 clones, under 95% found once. Sequenced here: peripheral blood, sampled on day 0 of AZD1222 vaccination. The origin of the receptors is an adult in good health. The CDR3 runs from the conserved cysteine through the conserved F or W. The D gene is left open where the match is weak. Size tells how often a clone was seen (once, few, many) or the class of an expanded clone, and some rows leave it out.

V gene	J gene	clone size	D gene	CDR3 length	CDR3 DNA	CDR3 protein
TRBV12-3/TRBV12-4	TRBJ1-2	.	.	12	TGTGCCAGCAGAACGGGGGGGCGAGGCTACACCTTC	CASRTGGRGYTF
TRBV19	TRBJ2-7	few	TRBD2	16	TGTGCCAGTAGTCGGTGGGGAGCGGGAGCGGTCGACGAGCAGTACTTC	CASSRWGAGAVDEQYF
TRBV28	TRBJ1-6	.	TRBD1	15	TGTGCCAGCGCCCCCGGGACAGGGGTAAATTCACCCCTCCACTTT	CASAPGTGVNSPLHF
TRBV6-5	TRBJ1-3	.	.	14	TGTGCCAGCAGTTACTCAGGCTTTGGAAACACCATATATTTT	CASSYSGFGNTIYF
TRBV6-5	TRBJ1-4	.	TRBD1	14	TGTGCCAGCAGTTACTCGAGACAGGGCGGGCAACTGTTTTTT	CASSYSRQGGQLFF
TRBV10-1	TRBJ2-1	.	TRBD2	17	TGCGCCAGCAGTGATGGGACTAGCGGGAGGGAGAGATATGAGCAGTTCTTC	CASSDGTSGRERYEQFF
TRBV5-1	TRBJ2-5	.	TRBD2	16	TGCGCCAGCAGCTTGTCGAGTGGTAGCGGGCAAGAGACCCAGTACTTC	CASSLSSGSGQETQYF
TRBV15	TRBJ1-5	.	.	13	TGTGCCACCAGCATTGACAGGAATCAGCCCCAGCATTTT	CATSIDRNQPQHF
TRBV5-1	TRBJ2-3	.	TRBD1	14	TGCGCCAGCAGCTCGATTAACAGGGGTGATACGCAGTATTTT	CASSSINRGDTQYF
TRBV3-1/TRBV3-2	TRBJ2-7	few	.	11	TGTGCCAGCAGCCAAGCCGGCGACCAGTACTTC	CASSQAGDQYF
TRBV6-6	TRBJ2-2	.	.	13	TGTGCCAGCAGTTACTCGGGCACCGGGGAGCTGTTTTTT	CASSYSGTGELFF
TRBV5-4	TRBJ2-3	.	TRBD2	15	TGTGCCAGCAGCTTGTCAGCGGGGGGGCGAGATACGCAGTATTTT	CASSLSAGGRDTQYF
TRBV7-9	TRBJ1-2	.	TRBD1	16	TGTGCCAGCAGCTTGGATTCCGGGACAGGGTGGGATGGCTACACCTTC	CASSLDSGTGWDGYTF
TRBV6-1	TRBJ1-1	.	.	13	TGTGCCAGCAGTGAATTTGGGGGAGCAGGAGCTTTCTTT	CASSEFGGAGAFF
TRBV5-1	TRBJ1-1	.	.	14	TGCGCCAGCAGCTTGGCGATGTGGAACACTGAAGCTTTCTTT	CASSLAMWNTEAFF
TRBV11-2	TRBJ1-2	.	.	13	TGTGCCAGCAGCTCCATCGGTAACTATGGCTACACCTTC	CASSSIGNYGYTF
TRBV5-4	TRBJ2-5	few	.	14	TGTGCCAGCAGCTTGGGGTCCCCGAAAGAGACCCAGTACTTC	CASSLGSPKETQYF
TRBV7-2	TRBJ2-1	.	TRBD2	16	TGTGCCAGCAGCTTAGTGGCGGGGGTCTCCTACAATGAGCAGTTCTTC	CASSLVAGVSYNEQFF
TRBV19	TRBJ1-6	.	TRBD1	13	TGTGCCAGTGGGGGACAGTTCAATTCACCCCTCCACTTT	CASGGQFNSPLHF
TRBV5-1	TRBJ2-5	.	.	16	TGCGCCAGCAGCTTGGTCGTGACAGGTGTCCTCGAGACCCAGTACTTC	CASSLVVTGVLETQYF
TRBV5-1	TRBJ2-7	.	.	15	TGCGTCAGCAGCTTGGAGACTGGAGGTCGCGGGGAGCAGTACTTC	CVSSLETGGRGEQYF
TRBV12-3/TRBV12-4	TRBJ1-2	.	TRBD1	13	TGTGCCAGCAGCTTCGGGACAGGGGGAGGCTACACCTTC	CASSFGTGGGYTF
TRBV18	TRBJ2-7	once	.	14	TGTGCCAGCTCACCACCAGGTACAAGCTACGAGCAGTACTTC	CASSPPGTSYEQYF
TRBV15	TRBJ1-1	few	.	13	TGTGCCACCGTCCGGGCGCCGAACACTGAAGCTTTCTTT	CATVRAPNTEAFF
TRBV12-5	TRBJ2-3	.	TRBD2	14	TGTGCTAGTGGTTTGCGGGAGGGCACAGATACGCAGTATTTT	CASGLREGTDTQYF
TRBV3-1/TRBV3-2	TRBJ2-6	.	.	17	TGTGCCAGCAGTAACCGGGGTACCAACTCTGGGGCCAACGTCCTGACTTTC	CASSNRGTNSGANVLTF
TRBV27	TRBJ2-5	.	TRBD1	15	TGTGCCAGCACCACGGGACAGGGTTACCAAGAGACCCAGTACTTC	CASTTGQGYQETQYF
TRBV18	TRBJ1-3	.	TRBD1	17	TGTGCCAGCTCACCCCTTCAGGGACAGGCCTCTGGAAACACCATATATTTT	CASSPLQGQASGNTIYF
TRBV5-4	TRBJ2-7	.	TRBD1	15	TGTGCCAGCAGCGCCGGCGGACAGGGTCGACCCGAGCAGTACTTC	CASSAGGQGRPEQYF
TRBV28	TRBJ2-7	once	TRBD1	16	TGTGCCAGCAGTTTGTTGGCGACAGGGGCCCTTTACGAGCAGTACTTC	CASSLLATGALYEQYF
TRBV27	TRBJ1-2	.	.	13	TGTGCCAGCAGTTTATACCCCCGCGCTGGCTACACCTTC	CASSLYPRAGYTF
TRBV6-5	TRBJ2-1	.	TRBD2	15	TGTGCCACCGGTCGTGAGCGGGGCCTCTTCAATGAGCAGTTCTTC	CATGRERGLFNEQFF
TRBV7-9	TRBJ1-2	.	.	15	TGTGCCAGCAGCCCCTCGCGCGGCGCGGGATTAGGCTACACCTTC	CASSPSRGAGLGYTF
TRBV29-1	TRBJ1-1	.	.	13	TGCAGCGTCCTAGGGACCCTCGGGACTGAAGCTTTCTTT	CSVLGTLGTEAFF
TRBV9	TRBJ2-7	.	TRBD1	16	TGTGCCAGCAGCCCCCGCCTACAGGGGCCAGGGGACGAGCAGTACTTC	CASSPRLQGPGDEQYF
TRBV23-1	TRBJ1-1	.	.	15	TGCGCCAGCAGTCAATCGTGGTCGCAGGCACATGAAGCTTTCTTT	CASSQSWSQAHEAFF
TRBV9	TRBJ1-1	.	TRBD1	17	TGTGCCAGCAGCAGACGGGACAGATTATCAATGAACACTGAAGCTTTCTTT	CASSRRDRLSMNTEAFF
TRBV9	TRBJ2-1	once	TRBD2	18	TGTGCCAGCAGCGTTGGACTAGCGGGGCTTAAAGCCTACAATGAGCAGTTCTTC	CASSVGLAGLKAYNEQFF
TRBV2	TRBJ2-1	.	TRBD1	14	TGTGCCAGCAGTGTTCGGGACAGGGTTGATGAGCAGTTCTTC	CASSVRDRVDEQFF